The 11 T cell receptor beta chains reported below all come from one sample, sequenced in a study of cytomegalovirus exposure and HLA in healthy donors. Vbeta (60) and Jbeta (13) primers were used in the PCR. Using immunoSEQ multiplex PCR, the repertoire was profiled, and TCRdb retains in-frame clones only, with some absent. The sample includes about 160,000 clones, 77% of them seen just once. The sample comprised PBMCs. The source is a male donor in good health and CMV-seropositive.

V usage is TRBV10-2 and J usage is TRBJ2-6, with TRBD1 matching 11 bases. The CDR3 contains 15 residues. CDR1 and CDR2 (germline): WSHSY, SAAADI. V dropped 8 bases and J dropped 2; count of bases not matched to a gene: 2. In DNA, the CDR3 is TGCGCCAGCGGACAGGGGGCTACTGGGGCCAACGTCCTGACTTTC. Translating gives CASGQGATGANVLTF.

V and J are TRBV30 and TRBJ1-4; perhaps TRBD1 as D (5 bases). CDR1 is GTSNPN and CDR2 is SVGIG in the germline V gene (reference sequence). CDR3 length: 14 residues. V lost 3 bases to trimming and J lost 5 bases, with 13 bases between them. The CDR3 DNA is TGTGCCTGGAGCGGAGACAGTTCCAATGAAAAACTGTTTTTT. Translation gives CAWSGDSSNEKLFF.

The chain carries TRBV25-1 and TRBJ1-5; no definite D call. Germline values: CDR1 MGHDK, CDR2 SYGVNS. The germline V and J ends were trimmed by 2 bases and 9 bases, with 14 bases remaining between them. The CDR3 has 14 amino acids. Here the CDR3 DNA reads TGTGCCAGCAGTGAAGACTGGAGCTTTCGGCCCCAGCATTTT. Protein sequence: CASSEDWSFRPQHF.

This sequence joins TRBV7-2 and TRBJ1-5; no clear D. The CDR3 consists of 14 residues. V lost 1 base to trimming and J lost 11 bases, with 15 bases between them. Germline V CDR1 and CDR2: SGHTA, FQGNSA. This CDR3 reads CASSLEATAGTQHF. The DNA of the CDR3 is TGTGCCAGCAGCTTAGAAGCAACGGCGGGGACCCAGCATTTT.

The J gene is TRBJ2-7, the V gene TRBV9, with D possibly matching TRBD2 (6 bases). The CDR3 consists of 14 residues. Germline V CDR1 and CDR2: SGDLS, YYNGEE. V was trimmed by 4 bases and J by 6 bases, leaving 17 bases between them. This CDR3 is CASSPRGLGGEQYF. The CDR3 DNA is TGTGCCAGCAGCCCCCGGGGCCTGGGGGGCGAGCAGTACTTC.

The chain uses TRBV28 and TRBJ2-3; the D is unclear. The germline V gene encodes CDR1 MDHEN and CDR2 SYDVKM. The germline V and J ends were trimmed by 4 bases and 5 bases, with 4 bases remaining between them. The CDR3 is 11 residues long. The CDR3 coding sequence is TGTGCCAGCAGTTCAGTAGATACGCAGTATTTT. Protein: CASSSVDTQYF.

CDR3 DNA: TGTGCCAGCAGCTTAGTCCAGGCACACGGCTACACCTTC. Its translation is CASSLVQAHGYTF. This chain links TRBV7-2 with TRBJ1-2, with D hard to call. Trimming removed 1 base from V and 8 bases from J, with 11 bases in between. The CDR3 contains 13 residues. Germline V gives CDR1 SGHTA, CDR2 FQGNSA.

The chain couples TRBV25-1 to TRBJ1-2, with D maybe TRBD1 (5 bases). V was shortened by 2 bases and J by 6 bases, with 16 bases between the two germline ends. Germline V lookup: CDR1 MGHDK, CDR2 SYGVNS. The CDR3 loop spans 15 amino acids. The CDR3 nucleotides are TGTGCCAGCAGTGAACATCGGGGGTTTCGGGATGGCTACACCTTC. Its protein is CASSEHRGFRDGYTF.

The chain is built from TRBV9 and TRBJ2-6; D uncertain. Trimming cost V 3 bases and J 0 bases, with 4 bases left between them. This CDR3 spans 14 amino acids. The germline V gene has CDR1 SGDLS and CDR2 YYNGEE. The CDR3 protein is CASSAGSGANVLTF. CDR3 coding DNA: TGTGCCAGCAGCGCCGGCTCTGGGGCCAACGTCCTGACTTTC.

The gene calls are TRBV4-2 and TRBJ1-2, with 7 bases that match TRBD1. This CDR3 comprises 16 residues. CDR1 and CDR2 from the germline V gene are LGHNA and YNFKEQ. The J segment lost 8 bases and the V segment lost 1 base, leaving 13 bases of the junction unmatched. As DNA, the CDR3 is TGTGCCAGCAGCCAAGGGGGTATAGGGGACAGTCCCGGCTACACCTTC. Translating it yields CASSQGGIGDSPGYTF.

This chain links TRBV7-8 with TRBJ1-5; D is uncertain. The CDR3 loop spans 15 amino acids. The germline V and J ends were trimmed by 2 bases and 4 bases, with 12 bases remaining between them. Germline V CDR1 and CDR2: SGHVS, FQNEAQ. The CDR3 region has the DNA TGTGCCAGCAGCTTACTCGCAGGCCCTAATCAGCCCCAGCATTTT. This codes for CASSLLAGPNQPQHF. The full variable domain, in which reference TRBV7-8 and TRBJ1-5 provide the parts outside the CDR3, is GAGVSQSPRYKVAKRGQDVALRCDPISGHVSLFWYQQALGQGPEFLTYFQNEAQLDKSGLPSDRFFAERPEGSVSTLKIQRTQQEDSAVYLCASSLLAGPNQPQHFGDGTRLSIL.